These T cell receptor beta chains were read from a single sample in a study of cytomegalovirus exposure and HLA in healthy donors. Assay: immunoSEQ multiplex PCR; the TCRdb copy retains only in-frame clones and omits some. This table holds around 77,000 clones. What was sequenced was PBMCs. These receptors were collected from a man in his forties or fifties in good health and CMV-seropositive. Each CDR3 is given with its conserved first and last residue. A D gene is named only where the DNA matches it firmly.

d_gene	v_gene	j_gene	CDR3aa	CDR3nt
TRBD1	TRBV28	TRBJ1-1	CAALPSPGQKTNTEAFF	TGTGCCGCCCTACCTTCTCCGGGACAGAAAACGAACACTGAAGCTTTCTTT
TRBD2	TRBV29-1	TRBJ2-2	CSAQGLAGFPGELFF	TGCAGCGCTCAAGGACTAGCGGGATTTCCCGGGGAGCTGTTTTTT
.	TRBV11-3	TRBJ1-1	CASSSAFGTPNTEAFF	TGTGCCAGCAGCTCTGCCTTCGGGACACCTAACACTGAAGCTTTCTTT
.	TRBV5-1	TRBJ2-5	CASYGGPGETQYF	TGCGCCAGCTACGGGGGGCCTGGAGAGACCCAGTACTTC
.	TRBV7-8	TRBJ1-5	CASSLGAGGREPQHF	TGTGCCAGCAGCTTAGGAGCGGGTGGGAGGGAGCCCCAGCATTTT
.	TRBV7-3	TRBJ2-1	CASSSKAQGSEQFF	TGTGCCAGCAGCTCTAAAGCCCAGGGGAGTGAGCAGTTCTTC
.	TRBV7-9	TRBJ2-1	CASSLGLASDEQFF	TGTGCCAGCAGCTTGGGCCTAGCCAGCGATGAGCAGTTCTTC
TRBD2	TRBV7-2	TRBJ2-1	CASSDGLAGVNEQFF	TGTGCCAGCAGCGACGGACTAGCGGGGGTCAATGAGCAGTTCTTC
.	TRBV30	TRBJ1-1	CAWSGGEGAEAFF	TGTGCCTGGAGTGGCGGGGAGGGAGCTGAAGCTTTCTTT
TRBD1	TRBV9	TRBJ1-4	CASSPLTGESEKLFF	TGTGCCAGCAGCCCCCTGACAGGGGAGAGTGAAAAACTGTTTTTT
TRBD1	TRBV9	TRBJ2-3	CASSRDRVPDTQYF	TGTGCCAGCAGCCGGGACAGGGTACCAGATACGCAGTATTTT
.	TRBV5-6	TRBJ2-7	CASSLEGEAYEQYF	TGTGCCAGCAGCTTGGAGGGAGAGGCCTACGAGCAGTACTTC
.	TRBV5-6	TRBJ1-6	CASSFPQGGTYNSPLHF	TGTGCCAGCAGCTTTCCGCAGGGAGGTACCTATAATTCACCCCTCCACTTT
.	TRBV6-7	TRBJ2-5	CASSPTPGTPKPQETQYF	TGTGCCAGCAGTCCTACCCCCGGGACACCGAAACCCCAAGAGACCCAGTACTTC
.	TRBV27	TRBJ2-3	CASSLTLTDTQYF	TGTGCCAGCAGTTTGACACTCACAGATACGCAGTATTTT
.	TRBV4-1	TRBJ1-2	CASAPGQNYGYTF	TGCGCCAGCGCCCCTGGACAGAACTATGGCTACACCTTC
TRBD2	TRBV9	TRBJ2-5	CASSVGLAVQETQYF	TGTGCCAGCAGCGTTGGGCTAGCGGTGCAAGAGACCCAGTACTTC
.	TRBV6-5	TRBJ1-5	CASRSGGLGQPQHF	TGTGCCAGCAGGAGTGGGGGACTGGGGCAGCCCCAGCATTTT
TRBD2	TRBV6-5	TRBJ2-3	CASSDASGYTDTQYF	TGTGCCAGCTCCGATGCTAGCGGATACACAGATACGCAGTATTTT
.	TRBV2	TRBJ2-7	CASGGETYEQYF	TGTGCCAGCGGAGGTGAGACCTACGAGCAGTACTTC
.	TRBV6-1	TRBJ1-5	CASSVLPSAGGSNQPQHF	TGTGCCAGCAGTGTTCTCCCCTCGGCCGGAGGGAGCAATCAGCCCCAGCATTTT
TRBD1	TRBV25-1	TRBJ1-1	CASSSGGQGFMNTEAFF	TGTGCCAGCAGTTCCGGGGGACAGGGGTTCATGAACACTGAAGCTTTCTTT
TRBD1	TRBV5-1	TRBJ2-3	CASSLGQGTEDTQYF	TGCGCCAGCAGCTTGGGACAGGGGACAGAAGATACGCAGTATTTT
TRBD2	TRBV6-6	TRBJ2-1	CASVQLAGREEQFF	TGTGCCAGCGTCCAACTAGCGGGTAGGGAGGAGCAGTTCTTC
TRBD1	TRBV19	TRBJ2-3	CASSTGYTDTQYF	TGTGCCTCCTCGACAGGGTACACAGATACGCAGTATTTT
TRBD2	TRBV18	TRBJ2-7	CASSPVSGRDEQYF	TGTGCCAGCTCACCAGTTAGCGGGAGAGACGAGCAGTACTTC
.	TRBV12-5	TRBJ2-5	CASGLAPGYQETQYF	TGTGCTAGTGGTTTGGCCCCAGGGTACCAAGAGACCCAGTACTTC
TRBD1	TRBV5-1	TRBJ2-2	CASSLARTGGNTGELFF	TGCGCCAGCAGCTTGGCGCGGACAGGGGGCAACACCGGGGAGCTGTTTTTT
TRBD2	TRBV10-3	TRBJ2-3	CAISGLAGGPDTQYF	TGTGCCATCAGTGGCCTAGCGGGGGGGCCAGATACGCAGTATTTT
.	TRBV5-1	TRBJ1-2	CASSLNRQSYGYSF	TGCGCCAGCAGCCTTAATCGACAGTCCTATGGCTACTCCTTC
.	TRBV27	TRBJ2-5	CASRSLQGAQYF	TGTGCCAGCCGAAGCCTCCAAGGGGCCCAGTACTTC
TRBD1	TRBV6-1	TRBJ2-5	CASSGQGQETQYF	TGTGCCAGCAGTGGACAGGGACAAGAGACCCAGTACTTC
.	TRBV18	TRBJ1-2	CASSETDKGGYTF	TGTGCCAGCTCAGAGACGGACAAGGGCGGCTACACCTTC
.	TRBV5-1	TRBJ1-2	CASALSGTKKNYGYTF	TGCGCCAGCGCCTTATCCGGGACAAAGAAAAACTATGGCTACACCTTC
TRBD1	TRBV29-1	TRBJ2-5	CSVGDRVEEGTQYF	TGCAGCGTTGGGGACAGGGTTGAGGAAGGGACCCAGTACTTC